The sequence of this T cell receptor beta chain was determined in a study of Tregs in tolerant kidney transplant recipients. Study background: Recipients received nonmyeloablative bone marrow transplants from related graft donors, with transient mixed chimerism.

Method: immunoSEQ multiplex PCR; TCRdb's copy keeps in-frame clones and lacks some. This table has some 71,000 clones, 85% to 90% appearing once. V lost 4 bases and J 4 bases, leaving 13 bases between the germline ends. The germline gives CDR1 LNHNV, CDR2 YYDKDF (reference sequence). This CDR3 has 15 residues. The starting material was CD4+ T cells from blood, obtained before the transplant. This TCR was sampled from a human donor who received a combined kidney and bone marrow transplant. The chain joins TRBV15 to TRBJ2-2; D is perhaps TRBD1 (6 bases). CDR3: CATSTRDKITGELFF. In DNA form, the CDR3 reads TGTGCCACCAGCACCCGGGACAAAATCACCGGGGAGCTGTTTTTT.